The 31 T cell receptor beta chains listed next were all sequenced from one sample in a study of OX40 agonist ivuxolimab in advanced cancers. Data came from immunoSEQ multiplex PCR; TCRdb stores just in-frame clones and leaves some out. The sample records tens of thousands of clones, approximately 89% being singletons. The sample in question was CD4+ or CD8+ T cells sorted from blood, obtained in a trial of the OX40 agonist ivuxolimab. The receptor set was obtained from an adult with an advanced solid tumor such as melanoma, head and neck, liver or kidney cancer.

The chain carries TRBV7-3 and TRBJ1-1, with D hard to call. The germline V gene has CDR1 SGHTA and CDR2 FQGTGA. This CDR3 contains 15 residues. Trimming pared 1 base from V and 1 base from J, leaving 10 bases between. The CDR3 sequence is CASSLNGFGNTEAFF. CDR3 DNA: TGTGCCAGCAGCTTAAACGGGTTCGGGAACACTGAAGCTTTCTTT.

The V gene is TRBV30, the J gene TRBJ1-6, with D perhaps matching TRBD1 (5 bases). In germline, CDR1 is GTSNPN, CDR2 SVGIG (reference sequence). This CDR3 spans 15 amino acids. Deletions cut 0 bases from V and 6 bases from J, with 12 bases between. This CDR3 is CAWSVNLGRNSPLHF. The CDR3 DNA follows: TGTGCCTGGAGTGTTAATCTGGGGCGTAATTCACCCCTCCACTTT.

The chain joins TRBV30 to TRBJ2-7; D uncertain. V lost 3 bases and J lost 3, with 9 bases in between. The CDR3 is 12 residues long. Germline loops: CDR1 GTSNPN, CDR2 SVGIG (reference sequence). CDR3 nucleotides: TGTGCCTGGAGGGAACAGCTCTACGAGCAGTACTTC. This gives the protein CAWREQLYEQYF.

This chain joins TRBV18 and TRBJ2-1; perhaps TRBD1 as D (6 bases). V lost 3 bases and J lost 4, with 16 bases in between. Looked up from germline, CDR1 is KGHSH and CDR2 is LQKENI. This CDR3 spans 16 amino acids. CDR3 sequence (DNA): TGTGCCAGCTCACCGACGCAGGGGTGGATTTACAATGAGCAGTTCTTC. Translation gives CASSPTQGWIYNEQFF.

The CDR3 protein is CASSLEDRVGLDTEAFF. CDR3 nucleotide sequence: TGTGCCAGCAGCTTAGAGGACAGGGTGGGTTTGGACACTGAAGCTTTCTTT. The chain combines TRBV11-3 with TRBJ1-1; 8 bases match TRBD1. V shed 0 bases, J shed 3 bases, and the junction held 9 bases outside the gene matches. The CDR3 is 17 residues long. From germline, CDR1 is SGHNT and CDR2 YENEEA.

The J gene is TRBJ1-5, the V gene TRBV15; D is uncertain. The V and J ends lost 3 bases and 3 bases respectively, with 9 bases between them. The CDR3 is made up of 14 amino acids. From germline, CDR1 is LNHNV and CDR2 YYDKDF (reference sequence). As DNA, the CDR3 is TGTGCCACCAGCAGCCTTGTTGCCAATCAGCCCCAGCATTTT. Amino acids: CATSSLVANQPQHF.

The gene calls are TRBV6-1 and TRBJ2-2; TRBD1 aligns across 7 bases. Germline lookup yields CDR1 MNHNS and CDR2 SASEGT. V lost 4 bases, J lost 5 bases, and 4 bases stayed unmatched. CDR3 size: 14 residues. CDR3: CASSALQGTGELFF. As DNA, the CDR3 is TGTGCCAGCAGTGCATTACAGGGGACCGGGGAGCTGTTTTTT.

The chain uses TRBV6-5 and TRBJ1-1; D not certain. There are 14 residues in the CDR3. From germline, CDR1 is MNHEY and CDR2 SVGAGI. Trimming removed 0 bases from V and 4 bases from J, with 9 bases in between. The CDR3 bases are TGTGCCAGCAGTTACTCCGTCGGGGTCACTGAAGCTTTCTTT. Its translation is CASSYSVGVTEAFF.

The chain joins TRBV6-6 to TRBJ1-1, with 7 bases lining up with TRBD1. The germline V gene encodes CDR1 MNHNY and CDR2 SVGAGI (reference sequence). This CDR3 spans 12 amino acids. J gave up 8 bases and V 7 bases, and 7 bases lay outside the gene matches. The CDR3 nucleotides are TGTGCCAGCACCGTTACAGGGGACGAAGCTTTCTTT. This gives the protein CASTVTGDEAFF.

This rearrangement joins TRBV6-1 to TRBJ1-5, with no clear D. Looked up from germline, CDR1 is MNHNS and CDR2 is SASEGT. Between the trimmed V and J ends, which lost 8 bases and 1 base, there was a span of 15 bases. The length of the CDR3 is 15 residues. In nucleotides, the CDR3 is TGTGCCAGCTGGGTAGAAGGTTGGAGCAATCAGCCCCAGCATTTT. Amino acids: CASWVEGWSNQPQHF.

The chain has TRBV4-1 and TRBJ2-7; TRBD1 aligns across 9 bases. V lost 2 bases to trimming and J lost 2 bases; unmatched junction nucleotides: 4. The germline CDR1 and CDR2 sequences are MGHRA and YSYEKL. The CDR3 length is 15 residues. CDR3 loop: CASSQIGTGTYEQYF. CDR3 DNA: TGCGCCAGCAGCCAAATAGGGACAGGGACCTACGAGCAGTACTTC.

This clone showed up just a few times. The gene calls are TRBV4-3 and TRBJ1-4; unclear D gene. This CDR3 is 13 amino acids long. Germline V lookup: CDR1 LGHNA, CDR2 YSLEER. V lost 4 bases and J 8 bases, leaving 11 bases between the germline ends. CDR3 sequence (DNA): TGCGCCAGCAGCCGAGGAATACAGGAAAAACTGTTTTTT. Translation: CASSRGIQEKLFF.

The V gene is TRBV15, the J gene TRBJ1-6, with D tentatively TRBD1 (5 bases). V was shortened by 2 bases and J by 9 bases, with 14 bases between the two germline ends. Germline V gene sequence: CDR1 LNHNV, CDR2 YYDKDF (reference sequence). The CDR3 runs to 15 residues. This CDR3 is CATSRHGGIFSPLHF. The CDR3, as DNA: TGTGCCACCAGCAGACACGGGGGGATCTTTTCACCCCTCCACTTT.

The gene calls are TRBV30 and TRBJ2-6; no definite D call. The ends were cut back, 2 bases at V and 2 bases at J, with 1 base in the middle. Germline V gene sequence: CDR1 GTSNPN, CDR2 SVGIG (reference sequence). This CDR3 spans 12 amino acids. The DNA of the CDR3 is TGTGCCTGGAGTACTGGGGCCAACGTCCTGACTTTC. Amino acid sequence: CAWSTGANVLTF. The variable domain in full, completed from reference TRBV30 and TRBJ2-6, reads SQTIHQWPATLVQPVGSPLSLECTVEGTSNPNLYWYRQAAGRGLQLLFYSVGIGQISSEVPQNLSASRPQDRQFILSSKKLLLSDSGFYLCAWSTGANVLTFGAGSRLTVL.

V usage is TRBV23-1 and J usage is TRBJ2-7, with 15 nucleotides matching TRBD2. TRBV23-1 is an ORF for which the function is uncertain. V was clipped by 0 bases and J by 2 bases; unmatched bases: 17. The CDR3 has 22 residues. This CDR3 is CASSQSLGFPRGLAGGPYEQYF. The CDR3 bases are TGCGCCAGCAGTCAATCTTTGGGTTTCCCCCGAGGACTAGCGGGGGGGCCCTACGAGCAGTACTTC.

The CDR3 reads CASSAGGLNSGANVLTF. The CDR3 region has the DNA TGTGCCAGCAGTGCGGGGGGGCTTAACTCTGGGGCCAACGTCCTGACTTTC. V and J are TRBV2 and TRBJ2-6; 8 positions match TRBD2. J lost 0 bases, V lost 4 bases, and 5 bases had no gene match. The V gene's germline CDR1 is SNHLY and CDR2 FYNNEI. The CDR3 is made up of 17 amino acids.

This chain joins TRBV28 and TRBJ2-3; D uncertain. Germline V gene lookup returns CDR1 MDHEN and CDR2 SYDVKM. With 6 bases removed from V and 6 bases from J, the gap between germline ends came to 10 bases. The CDR3 has 12 residues. CDR3 bases: TGTGCCAGCAGCCCCTCTCCCGATACGCAGTATTTT. Protein sequence: CASSPSPDTQYF.

The sample holds one count of this clone. V gene TRBV7-3 combines with J gene TRBJ2-1, with D possibly called TRBD1 or TRBD2 (5 bases each). CDR1 and CDR2 (germline): SGHTA, FQGTGA. The CDR3 consists of 13 residues. The germline V and J ends were trimmed by 4 bases and 7 bases, with 11 bases remaining between them. The DNA of the CDR3 is TGTGCCAGCAGCTCGGGACCCCTTAATGAGCAGTTCTTC. It translates to CASSSGPLNEQFF.

V usage is TRBV20-1 and J usage is TRBJ1-1; D call uncertain. Trimming shortened V by 5 bases and J by 3 bases, and 7 bases separated the two germline ends. From germline, CDR1 is DFQATT and CDR2 SNEGSKA (reference sequence). The CDR3 has 11 residues. The CDR3 coding sequence is TGCAGTGCTGCAGGAGACACTGAAGCTTTCTTT. Translation: CSAAGDTEAFF.

The chain couples TRBV6-5 to TRBJ1-3; D uncertain. Germline CDR1 and CDR2: MNHEY and SVGAGI. Trimming took off 7 bases at V and 0 bases at J, with 13 bases between the two ends. There are 15 residues in the CDR3. CDR3 sequence (DNA): TGTGCCAGCAAACGGTCGGCTCACTCTGGAAACACCATATATTTT. Protein product: CASKRSAHSGNTIYF.

The J gene is TRBJ2-6, the V gene TRBV7-2, with unresolved D. This CDR3 spans 17 amino acids. The germline CDR1 and CDR2 sequences are SGHTA and FQGNSA. Trimming stripped 4 bases from V and 2 bases from J, with 15 bases between. The CDR3 DNA reads TGTGCCAGCAGCTCCTTACCGAGTGAGGCTGGGGCCAACGTCCTGACTTTC. It encodes CASSSLPSEAGANVLTF.

This chain links TRBV4-1 with TRBJ2-5, with 11 bases matching TRBD2. V was clipped by 3 bases and J by 5 bases; unmatched bases: 8. The CDR3 runs 16 residues. Germline V gene sequence: CDR1 MGHRA, CDR2 YSYEKL. DNA of the CDR3: TGCGCCAGCAGCCAGCACACTAGCGGGGGTCGGGAGACCCAGTACTTC. This codes for CASSQHTSGGRETQYF.

The chain has TRBV4-1 and TRBJ1-3; 8 positions match TRBD1. The CDR3 has 17 residues. V dropped 1 base and J dropped 2; count of bases not matched to a gene: 7. Looked up from germline, CDR1 is MGHRA and CDR2 is YSYEKL. The CDR3 sequence is CASSQGRQGTTGNTIYF. CDR3 sequence (DNA): TGCGCCAGCAGCCAAGGGCGACAGGGGACTACTGGAAACACCATATATTTT.

This clone was recorded only once. The chain recombines TRBV30 with TRBJ2-2; no reliable D call. The germline V and J ends were trimmed by 0 bases and 6 bases, with 5 bases remaining between them. Germline V gene sequence: CDR1 GTSNPN, CDR2 SVGIG (reference sequence). This CDR3 has 12 residues. As DNA, the CDR3 is TGTGCCTGGAGTGTACATTCCGGGGAGCTGTTTTTT. Its translation: CAWSVHSGELFF. The variable domain in full, completed from reference TRBV30 and TRBJ2-2, reads SQTIHQWPATLVQPVGSPLSLECTVEGTSNPNLYWYRQAAGRGLQLLFYSVGIGQISSEVPQNLSASRPQDRQFILSSKKLLLSDSGFYLCAWSVHSGELFFGEGSRLTVL.

This clone was picked up one time. The V call is TRBV29-1, the J call TRBJ1-4, with no clear D. With 6 bases removed from V and 3 bases from J, the gap between germline ends came to 17 bases. This CDR3 has 15 residues. Germline CDR1 is SQVTM and CDR2 is ANQGSEA. The CDR3 coding sequence is TGCAGCGTCCACCCCCTGGACGGATCTAATGAAAAACTGTTTTTT. This translates into CSVHPLDGSNEKLFF. Full variable domain (rest looked up from reference TRBV29-1 and TRBJ1-4): SAVISQKPSRDICQRGTSLTIQCQVDSQVTMMFWYRQQPGQSLTLIATANQGSEATYESGFVIDKFPISRPNLTFSTLTVSNMSPEDSSIYLCSVHPLDGSNEKLFFGSGTQLSVL.

This clone showed up just once. V is TRBV5-1 and J is TRBJ2-7; D ambiguous. Trimming removed 0 bases from V and 0 bases from J, with 4 bases in between. The CDR3 is made up of 13 amino acids. Germline CDR1 SGHRS, CDR2 YFSETQ. The CDR3 reads CASSLANSYEQYF. The CDR3 DNA is TGCGCCAGCAGCTTGGCCAACTCCTACGAGCAGTACTTC.

This clone was counted only a few times. The V call is TRBV9, the J call TRBJ1-5; tentative D call: TRBD1 (5 bases). CDR1 and CDR2 (germline): SGDLS, YYNGEE. The length of the CDR3 is 14 residues. The germline V and J ends were trimmed by 2 bases and 1 base, with 7 bases remaining between them. Here the CDR3 reads CASSVGQSNQPQHF. For the CDR3, the DNA is TGTGCCAGCAGCGTGGGGCAGAGCAATCAGCCCCAGCATTTT.

The chain combines TRBV6-1 with TRBJ2-1; no clear D. This CDR3 comprises 15 residues. Germline CDR1 MNHNS, CDR2 SASEGT. Deletions cut 0 bases from V and 4 bases from J, with 10 bases between. The CDR3 is CASSEAGMGYNEQFF. The CDR3 DNA reads TGTGCCAGCAGTGAAGCAGGGATGGGGTACAATGAGCAGTTCTTC.

CDR3 residues: CASSLEGVEQFF. The CDR3, as DNA: TGCGCCAGCAGCTTGGAAGGGGTTGAGCAGTTCTTC. V is TRBV5-1 and J is TRBJ2-1; D may be TRBD1 (5 bases). Germline loops: CDR1 SGHRS, CDR2 YFSETQ. This CDR3 has 12 residues. V lost 0 bases and J 9 bases, leaving 7 bases between the germline ends.

V gene TRBV6-4 combines with J gene TRBJ1-2; 9 nucleotides agree with TRBD1. V lost 3 bases and J lost 7; bases outside the gene matches: 3. CDR1 and CDR2 (germline): MRHNA, SNTAGT. The CDR3 has 13 residues. This CDR3 reads CASSERQGGGYTF. The CDR3 region has the DNA TGTGCCAGCAGTGAGCGACAGGGGGGTGGCTACACCTTC.

The chain employs TRBV10-1 and TRBJ2-3; the match to TRBD2 covers 7 bases. CDR3 size: 16 residues. Germline CDR1 is WNHNN and CDR2 is SYGVQD (reference sequence). V was clipped by 3 bases and J by 2 bases; unmatched bases: 8. The CDR3 bases are TGCGCCAGCAGTGATTCTACTAGCGAAAACACAGATACGCAGTATTTT. As protein: CASSDSTSENTDTQYF.